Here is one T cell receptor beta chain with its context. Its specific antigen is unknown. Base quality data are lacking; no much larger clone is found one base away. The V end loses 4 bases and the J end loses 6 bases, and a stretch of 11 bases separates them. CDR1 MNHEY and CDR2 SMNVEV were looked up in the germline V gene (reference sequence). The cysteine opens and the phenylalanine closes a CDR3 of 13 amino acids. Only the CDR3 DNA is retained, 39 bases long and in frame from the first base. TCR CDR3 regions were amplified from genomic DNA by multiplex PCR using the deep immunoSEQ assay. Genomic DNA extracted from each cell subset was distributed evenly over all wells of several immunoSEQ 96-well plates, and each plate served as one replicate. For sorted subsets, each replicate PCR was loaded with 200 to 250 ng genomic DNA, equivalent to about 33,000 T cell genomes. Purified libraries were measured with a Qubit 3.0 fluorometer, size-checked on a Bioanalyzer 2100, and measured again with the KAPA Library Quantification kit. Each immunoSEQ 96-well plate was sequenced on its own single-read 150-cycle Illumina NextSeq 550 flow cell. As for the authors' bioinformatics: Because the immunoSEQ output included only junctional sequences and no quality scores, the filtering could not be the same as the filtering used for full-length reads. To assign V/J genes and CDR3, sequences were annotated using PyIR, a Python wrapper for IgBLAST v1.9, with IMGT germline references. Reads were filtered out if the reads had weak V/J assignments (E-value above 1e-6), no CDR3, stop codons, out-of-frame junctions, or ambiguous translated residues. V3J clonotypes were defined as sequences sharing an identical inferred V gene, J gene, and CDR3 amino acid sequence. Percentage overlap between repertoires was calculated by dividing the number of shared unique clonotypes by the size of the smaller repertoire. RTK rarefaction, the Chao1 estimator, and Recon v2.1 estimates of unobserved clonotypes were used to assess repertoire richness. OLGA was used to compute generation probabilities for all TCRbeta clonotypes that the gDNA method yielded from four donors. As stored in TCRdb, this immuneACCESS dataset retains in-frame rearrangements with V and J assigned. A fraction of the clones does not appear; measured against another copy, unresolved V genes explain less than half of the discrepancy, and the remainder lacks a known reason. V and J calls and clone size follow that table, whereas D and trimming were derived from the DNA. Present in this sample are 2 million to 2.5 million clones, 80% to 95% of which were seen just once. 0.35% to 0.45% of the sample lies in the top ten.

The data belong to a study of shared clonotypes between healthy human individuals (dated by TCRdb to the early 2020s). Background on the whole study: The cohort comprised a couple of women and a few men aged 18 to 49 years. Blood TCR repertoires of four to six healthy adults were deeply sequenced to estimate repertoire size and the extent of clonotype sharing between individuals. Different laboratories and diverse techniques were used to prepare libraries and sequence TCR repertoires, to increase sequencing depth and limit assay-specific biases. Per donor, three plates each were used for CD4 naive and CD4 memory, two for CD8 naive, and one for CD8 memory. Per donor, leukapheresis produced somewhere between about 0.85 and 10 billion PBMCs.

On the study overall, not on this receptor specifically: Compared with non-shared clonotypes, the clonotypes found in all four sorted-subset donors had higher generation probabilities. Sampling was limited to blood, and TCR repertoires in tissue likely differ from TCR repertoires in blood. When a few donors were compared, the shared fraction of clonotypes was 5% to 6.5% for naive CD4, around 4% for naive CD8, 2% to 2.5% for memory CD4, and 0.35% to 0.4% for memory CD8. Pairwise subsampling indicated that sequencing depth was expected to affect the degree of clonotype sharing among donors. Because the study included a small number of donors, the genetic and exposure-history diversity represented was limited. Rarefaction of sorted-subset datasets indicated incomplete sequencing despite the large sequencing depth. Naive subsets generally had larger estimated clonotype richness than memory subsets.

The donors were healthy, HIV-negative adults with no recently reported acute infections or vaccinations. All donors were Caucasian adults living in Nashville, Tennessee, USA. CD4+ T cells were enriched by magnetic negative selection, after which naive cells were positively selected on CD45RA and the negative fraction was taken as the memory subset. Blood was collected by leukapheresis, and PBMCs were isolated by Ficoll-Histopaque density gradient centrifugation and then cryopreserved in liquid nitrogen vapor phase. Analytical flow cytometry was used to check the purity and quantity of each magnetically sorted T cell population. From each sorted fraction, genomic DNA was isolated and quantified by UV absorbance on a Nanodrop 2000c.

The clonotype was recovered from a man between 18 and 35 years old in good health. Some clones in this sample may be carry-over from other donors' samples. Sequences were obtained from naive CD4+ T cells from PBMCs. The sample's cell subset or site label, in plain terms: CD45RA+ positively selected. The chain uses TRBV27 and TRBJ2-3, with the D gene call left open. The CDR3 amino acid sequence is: CASSSRFSDTQYF. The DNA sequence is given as TGTGCCAGCAGTTCCCGTTTCTCGGATACGCAGTATTTT.